This entry lists 24 T cell receptor beta chains sequenced from one sample in a study of shared clonotypes between healthy human individuals (TCRdb year 2020). Receptor libraries were prepared by the immunoSEQ multiplex PCR assay. TCRdb stores this immuneACCESS table with in-frame sequences only. Part of the clones is absent; in the studies checked, under half of the shortfall reflects unresolved V genes, and no reason is known for the rest. The sample table shows 600,000 to 700,000 clones, and less than 80% are seen once. Of the sample, about 1.8% is held by the ten largest clones. Sequences were obtained from memory CD4+ T cells sorted from blood. This specimen's cell subset or site label, interpreted: CD45RA-negative fraction. Source of these receptors: a young woman in good health.

The rearrangement links TRBV18 to TRBJ2-3, with 14 bases aligning to TRBD2. V shed 7 bases and J 4 bases; nucleotides not matched to a gene: 1. Germline CDR1 reads KGHSH; CDR2 reads LQKENI. CDR3 length: 14 amino acids. For the CDR3, the DNA is TGTGCCAGCTTGGGACTAGCGGGAGCAGATACGCAGTATTTT. Protein sequence: CASLGLAGADTQYF.

CDR3 nucleotides: TGTGCCAGCAGCGGAACGGACAGCTATAGCAATCAGCCCCAGCATTTT. The encoded protein is CASSGTDSYSNQPQHF. The chain employs TRBV7-9 and TRBJ1-5; D perhaps matches TRBD1 (6 bases). Trimming left V 5 bases short and J 0 bases short, with 14 bases between. This CDR3 is 16 amino acids long. CDR1 and CDR2 from the germline V gene are SEHNR and FQNEAQ (reference sequence).

In this sample, this clone turned up once. The chain recombines TRBV28 with TRBJ2-7; possible D gene TRBD1, 5 bases. Trimming removed 5 bases from V and 2 bases from J, with 16 bases in between. This CDR3 is 15 amino acids long. Looked up from germline, CDR1 is MDHEN and CDR2 is SYDVKM. CDR3 DNA: TGTGCCAGCAGTGCCTCCGACAGAAACCCCTACGAGCAGTACTTC. This encodes CASSASDRNPYEQYF.

This chain connects TRBV14 to TRBJ1-1, with D unresolved. Germline CDR1 SGHDN, CDR2 FVKESK. V dropped 2 bases and J dropped 11 bases, with 12 bases sitting between them. This CDR3 comprises 12 residues. The CDR3 spells CASSQSRIEAFF. The CDR3 DNA is TGTGCCAGCAGCCAAAGTCGGATCGAGGCTTTCTTT.

The genes are TRBV7-2 and TRBJ2-5, with D unresolved. The CDR3 is made up of 14 amino acids. V was trimmed by 5 bases and J by 2 bases, leaving 12 bases between them. CDR1 is SGHTA and CDR2 is FQGNSA in the germline V gene. CDR3 sequence reads: CASSPRPDQETQYF. For the CDR3, the DNA is TGTGCCAGCAGCCCCCGTCCAGATCAAGAGACCCAGTACTTC. Drawing the rest from reference TRBV7-2 and TRBJ2-5, the complete variable domain is GAGVSQSPSNKVTEKGKDVELRCDPISGHTALYWYRQSLGQGLEFLIYFQGNSAPDKSGLPSDRFSAERTGGSVSTLTIQRTQQEDSAVYLCASSPRPDQETQYFGPGTRLLVL.

The rearrangement joins TRBV18 to TRBJ2-2, with D possibly TRBD1 on 5 matching bases. Germline V gene lookup returns CDR1 KGHSH and CDR2 LQKENI. With 4 bases removed from V and 0 bases from J, the gap between germline ends came to 9 bases. CDR3 length: 15 amino acids. DNA for the CDR3: TGTGCCAGCTCACAGTCGGACACGAACACCGGGGAGCTGTTTTTT. It yields the protein CASSQSDTNTGELFF. Drawing the rest from reference TRBV18 and TRBJ2-2, the complete variable domain is NAGVMQNPRHLVRRRGQEARLRCSPMKGHSHVYWYRQLPEEGLKFMVYLQKENIIDESGMPKERFSAEFPKEGPSILRIQQVVRGDSAAYFCASSQSDTNTGELFFGEGSRLTVL.

The chain links TRBV6-6 to TRBJ2-7; TRBD1 is a possible D gene (5 bases). The CDR3 runs to 14 residues. Trimming shortened V by 5 bases and J by 0 bases, and 11 bases separated the two germline ends. Germline lookup yields CDR1 MNHNY and CDR2 SVGAGI (reference sequence). The CDR3 spells CASSARQSSYEQYF. Here the CDR3 DNA reads TGTGCCAGCAGTGCGAGACAGAGCTCCTACGAGCAGTACTTC.

This clone was recorded once. The chain recombines TRBV10-3 with TRBJ2-7; D is possibly TRBD1 (5 bases). Germline lookup yields CDR1 ENHRY and CDR2 SYGVKD. V lost 5 bases to trimming and J lost 1 base, with 6 bases between them. This CDR3 is 12 amino acids long. The CDR3, as DNA: TGTGCCATCAGTAACAGGTCCTACGAGCAGTACTTC. It codes for CAISNRSYEQYF.

The chain combines TRBV7-6 with TRBJ2-3, with D tentatively TRBD1 (9 bases). Trimming left V 4 bases short and J 1 base short, with 18 bases between. This CDR3 is 17 amino acids long. Looked up from germline, CDR1 is SGHVS and CDR2 is FNYEAQ. The CDR3 coding sequence is TGTGCCAGCAGCTCCCGGGGGGGGACAGGGCGCACAGATACGCAGTATTTT. It specifies CASSSRGGTGRTDTQYF.

The chain combines TRBV30 with TRBJ1-1; D not certain. Trimming removed 3 bases from V and 7 bases from J, with 12 bases in between. The CDR3 loop spans 12 amino acids. Germline CDR1 reads GTSNPN; CDR2 reads SVGIG (reference sequence). The CDR3 spells CAWRKDKHEAFF. The CDR3 DNA is TGTGCCTGGAGGAAGGATAAGCATGAAGCTTTCTTT.

The J gene is TRBJ2-2, the V gene TRBV2; 7 bases are a match to TRBD2. The CDR3 totals 14 residues. Germline V gene lookup returns CDR1 SNHLY and CDR2 FYNNEI. V gave up 9 bases and J gave up 5 bases; unmatched junction bases: 9. This chain's CDR3 is CASRGLIKTGELFF. The CDR3, as DNA: TGTGCCAGTAGGGGACTAATTAAGACCGGGGAGCTGTTTTTT.

The gene calls are TRBV19 and TRBJ1-2; 10 positions match TRBD1. CDR3 size: 14 residues. The V segment lost 6 bases and the J segment 3 bases; nucleotides outside the gene matches: 4. The germline V gene encodes CDR1 LNHDA and CDR2 SQIVND (reference sequence). This CDR3 reads CASRPGQGDYGYTF. DNA of the CDR3: TGTGCCAGTAGACCCGGACAGGGGGACTATGGCTACACCTTC.

The chain is built from TRBV2 and TRBJ1-4; D gene uncertain. The CDR3 consists of 15 residues. V lost 0 bases to trimming and J lost 5 bases, with 10 bases between them. Per the germline V gene, CDR1 is SNHLY and CDR2 is FYNNEI. The CDR3 DNA follows: TGTGCCAGCAGTGAAGCGTTACGGAAGAATGAAAAACTGTTTTTT. This sequence encodes CASSEALRKNEKLFF. Combining the CDR3 with reference TRBV2 and TRBJ1-4 gives the whole variable domain EPEVTQTPSHQVTQMGQEVILRCVPISNHLYFYWYRQILGQKVEFLVSFYNNEISEKSEIFDDQFSVERPDGSNFTLKIRSTKLEDSAMYFCASSEALRKNEKLFFGSGTQLSVL.

The chain joins TRBV7-2 to TRBJ2-1, with D unclear. This CDR3 region has 16 residues. Between the trimmed V and J ends, which lost 7 bases and 3 bases, there was a span of 19 bases. CDR1 SGHTA and CDR2 FQGNSA come from the germline V gene. This CDR3 is CASTPTALGIYNEQFF. The CDR3 DNA reads TGTGCCAGCACCCCGACGGCTCTAGGGATCTACAATGAGCAGTTCTTC.

The chain joins TRBV10-1 to TRBJ2-7; D gene ambiguous. CDR1 and CDR2 (germline): WNHNN, SYGVQD (reference sequence). V lost 10 bases and J 2 bases, leaving 15 bases between the germline ends. The CDR3 consists of 13 residues. The CDR3 DNA follows: TGCGCCACCCCGACGGTCCCCACCTACGAGCAGTACTTC. As protein: CATPTVPTYEQYF.

V is TRBV27 and J is TRBJ2-5, with 11 bases lining up with TRBD2. The CDR3 contains 17 residues. Trimming at V came to 3 bases and at J to 3 bases, leaving 9 bases not matched to a gene. CDR1 and CDR2 from the germline V gene are MNHEY and SMNVEV (reference sequence). The CDR3 DNA is TGTGCCAGCAGTTTCCTCCCCTCTAGCGGGAGGAAAGAGACCCAGTACTTC. Translating gives CASSFLPSSGRKETQYF.

This clone occurred a few times. The chain combines TRBV27 with TRBJ1-1, with 7 nucleotides matching TRBD1. Per the germline V gene, CDR1 is MNHEY and CDR2 is SMNVEV (reference sequence). V was pared by 5 bases and J by 0 bases, with 9 bases of the junction left unmatched. CDR3 length: 16 residues. As DNA, the CDR3 is TGTGCCAGCAGTCCTCGGGCAGGGGGTATGAACACTGAAGCTTTCTTT. It translates to CASSPRAGGMNTEAFF.

Concerning this clone itself: The sample has other DNA sequences that encode this CDR3 too. V and J are TRBV28 and TRBJ2-6; D unresolved. The CDR3 consists of 15 residues. V lost 5 bases to trimming and J lost 4 bases, with 12 bases between them. The germline V gene has CDR1 MDHEN and CDR2 SYDVKM. DNA for the CDR3: TGTGCCAGCAGTCCCCACCGGTCGGGGGCCAACGTCCTGACTTTC. As protein: CASSPHRSGANVLTF. The entire variable domain, with the rest obtained from reference TRBV28 and TRBJ2-6, is as follows: DVKVTQSSRYLVKRTGEKVFLECVQDMDHENMFWYRQDPGLGLRLIYFSYDVKMKEKGDIPEGYSVSREKKERFSLILESASTNQTSMYLCASSPHRSGANVLTFGAGSRLTVL.

The chain is built from TRBV18 and TRBJ1-2; no firm D call. Per germline, CDR1 KGHSH and CDR2 LQKENI. The V end lost 3 bases, the J end lost 8 bases, and 13 bases lay between the germline ends. This CDR3 has 13 residues. CDR3 in DNA: TGTGCCAGCTCACCTGTAGGAGACCCCGGCTACACCTTC. Protein sequence: CASSPVGDPGYTF.

The chain recombines TRBV27 with TRBJ2-7; D may be TRBD1 (5 bases). Germline V lookup: CDR1 MNHEY, CDR2 SMNVEV (reference sequence). The germline V and J ends were trimmed by 0 bases and 2 bases, with 17 bases remaining between them. The CDR3 loop spans 17 amino acids. CDR3 sequence: CASSLSWVPGHPYEQYF. DNA for the CDR3: TGTGCCAGCAGTTTATCATGGGTCCCAGGGCATCCCTACGAGCAGTACTTC.

V gene TRBV20-1 combines with J gene TRBJ1-2, with no clear D. In germline, CDR1 is DFQATT, CDR2 SNEGSKA (reference sequence). Trimming pared 1 base from V and 6 bases from J, leaving 6 bases between. CDR3 length: 11 residues. CDR3 sequence (DNA): TGCAGTGCTAGAGCGAGCCATGGCTACACCTTC. Its translation is CSARASHGYTF.

V gene TRBV5-4 combines with J gene TRBJ2-6, with 9 bases fitting TRBD1. Germline loops: CDR1 SGHNT, CDR2 YYREEE (reference sequence). The CDR3 totals 16 residues. J was trimmed by 3 bases and V by 7 bases; bases with no gene match: 8. DNA of the CDR3: TGTGCCAGCGGACCCGGGACAGGGAATGGGGCCAACGTCCTGACTTTC. Translated, it gives CASGPGTGNGANVLTF.

This chain connects TRBV18 to TRBJ1-1; D unclear. The V and J ends lost 3 bases and 5 bases respectively, with 16 bases between them. There are 15 residues in the CDR3. Germline assignment: CDR1 KGHSH and CDR2 LQKENI. The CDR3 loop is CASSPRPFGETEAFF. The CDR3 coding sequence is TGTGCCAGCTCACCCAGGCCGTTCGGGGAAACTGAAGCTTTCTTT.

This clone occurred a few times. The chain employs TRBV5-6 and TRBJ2-1, with D unresolved. Germline CDR1 reads SGHDT; CDR2 reads YYEEEE. CDR3 length equals 11 residues. The germline V and J ends were trimmed by 0 bases and 10 bases, with 5 bases remaining between them. The CDR3 is CASSLGWEQFF. Here the CDR3 DNA reads TGTGCCAGCAGCTTGGGGTGGGAGCAGTTCTTC.